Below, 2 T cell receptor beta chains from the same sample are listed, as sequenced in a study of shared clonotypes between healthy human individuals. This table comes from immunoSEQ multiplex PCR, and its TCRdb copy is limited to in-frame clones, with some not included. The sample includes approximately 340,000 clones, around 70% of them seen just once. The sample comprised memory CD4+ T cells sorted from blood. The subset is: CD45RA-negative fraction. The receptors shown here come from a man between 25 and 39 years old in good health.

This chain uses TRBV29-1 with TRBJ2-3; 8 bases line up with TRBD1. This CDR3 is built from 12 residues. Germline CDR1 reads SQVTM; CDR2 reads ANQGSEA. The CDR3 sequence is CGGQGATDTQYF. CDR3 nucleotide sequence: TGCGGAGGGCAGGGGGCAACAGATACGCAGTATTTT.

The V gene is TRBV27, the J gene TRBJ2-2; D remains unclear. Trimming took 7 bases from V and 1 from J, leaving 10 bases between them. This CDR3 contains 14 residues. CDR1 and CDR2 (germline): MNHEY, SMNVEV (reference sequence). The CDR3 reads CASKGVRNTGELFF. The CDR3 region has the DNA TGTGCCAGCAAAGGAGTCAGGAACACCGGGGAGCTGTTTTTT.